Below are 10 T cell receptor beta chains sequenced from a single sample in a study of T cell responses to AZD1222 COVID-19 vaccine. The repertoire was sequenced with immunoSEQ multiplex PCR; TCRdb's copy has only in-frame clones and lacks some. The data contain around 170,000 clones, approximately 89% of them singletons. This specimen consisted of peripheral blood, obtained on day 0 of AZD1222 vaccination. All receptors derive from an adult in good health.

The rearrangement uses TRBV7-2 and TRBJ2-7; D might be TRBD1 (6 bases). V lost 4 bases to trimming and J lost 2 bases, with 12 bases between them. The germline V gene encodes CDR1 SGHTA and CDR2 FQGNSA. The CDR3 loop spans 14 amino acids. CDR3 sequence (DNA): TGTGCCAGCAGCTCCGTTACAGGGACCTACGAGCAGTACTTC. Protein product: CASSSVTGTYEQYF.

This clone appeared once. J is TRBJ2-5 and V is TRBV6-5, with D unclear. Trimming stripped 6 bases from V and 4 bases from J, with 15 bases between. The CDR3 sequence is 14 residues long. Germline V gene data show CDR1 as MNHEY and CDR2 as SVGAGI. The CDR3 region is CASSLLPARETQYF. The CDR3 bases are TGTGCCAGCAGCCTACTTCCTGCCCGAGAGACCCAGTACTTC.

This clone was seen only once. This chain links TRBV10-3 with TRBJ2-1; D unclear. Per the germline V gene, CDR1 is ENHRY and CDR2 is SYGVKD. Between the trimmed V and J ends, which lost 5 bases and 5 bases, there was a span of 13 bases. The CDR3 totals 14 residues. CDR3 bases: TGTGCCATCAGTTTAGCCGGAATGGACAATGAGCAGTTCTTC. Its protein is CAISLAGMDNEQFF.

This chain connects TRBV9 to TRBJ2-2, with 10 bases matching TRBD1. Germline V gene sequence: CDR1 SGDLS, CDR2 YYNGEE. With V trimmed by 3 bases and J by 7 bases, 6 bases remained unmatched. This CDR3 contains 15 residues. The CDR3, as DNA: TGTGCCAGCAGCGGCCCGGGACAGGGGAGCGGGGAGCTGTTTTTT. Protein: CASSGPGQGSGELFF.

The rearrangement links TRBV10-3 to TRBJ1-1; possible D gene TRBD1, 5 bases. The CDR3 is 16 amino acids. Germline V gene data show CDR1 as ENHRY and CDR2 as SYGVKD. Between the trimmed V and J ends, which lost 7 bases and 0 bases, there was a span of 18 bases. CDR3 residues: CAINSISGPLNTEAFF. The DNA of the CDR3 is TGTGCCATCAACTCGATTTCGGGACCGTTGAACACTGAAGCTTTCTTT.

The chain has TRBV7-9 and TRBJ2-7, with D tentatively TRBD2 (5 bases). From germline, CDR1 is SEHNR and CDR2 FQNEAQ (reference sequence). V lost 5 bases and J 6 bases, leaving 14 bases between the germline ends. The length of the CDR3 is 13 residues. DNA of the CDR3: TGTGCCAGCAGCCACCGGGCCGGAGGCGAGCAGTACTTC. Its translation: CASSHRAGGEQYF.

CDR3 nucleotide sequence: TGTGCCACCAGTGATTTCGGTGGTCTAGACAAGCAGTACTTC. It codes for CATSDFGGLDKQYF. The chain uses TRBV24-1 and TRBJ2-7; D not certain. Germline V gives CDR1 KGHDR, CDR2 SFDVKD. There are 14 residues in the CDR3. With 1 base removed from V and 8 bases from J, the gap between germline ends came to 14 bases.

The rearrangement joins TRBV27 to TRBJ2-5; 7 nucleotides match TRBD1. Germline loops: CDR1 MNHEY, CDR2 SMNVEV (reference sequence). After removal of 1 base from V and 4 bases from J, the junction contained 3 bases not matched to a gene. The CDR3 contains 14 residues. The CDR3 loop is CASSLFQGVETQYF. The CDR3 DNA reads as TGTGCCAGCAGTTTATTCCAGGGGGTAGAGACCCAGTACTTC.

V is TRBV6-5 and J is TRBJ1-6, with D possibly matching TRBD1 (5 bases). The germline V gene has CDR1 MNHEY and CDR2 SVGAGI. Trimming stripped 8 bases from V and 2 bases from J, with 10 bases between. The CDR3 runs 14 residues. The CDR3 DNA reads TGTGCCAGCGGGGCCGGACCCTATAATTCACCCCTCCACTTT. Translation: CASGAGPYNSPLHF.

V usage is TRBV2 and J usage is TRBJ1-4; D perhaps matches TRBD1 (6 bases). Trimming took 7 bases from V and 7 from J, leaving 19 bases between them. This CDR3 region has 15 residues. Germline V gene sequence: CDR1 SNHLY, CDR2 FYNNEI. CDR3 coding DNA: TGTGCCAGCATTAGGGACACAGGGAGGATTGAAAAACTGTTTTTT. Amino acids: CASIRDTGRIEKLFF. The full variable domain, in which reference TRBV2 and TRBJ1-4 provide the parts outside the CDR3, is EPEVTQTPSHQVTQMGQEVILRCVPISNHLYFYWYRQILGQKVEFLVSFYNNEISEKSEIFDDQFSVERPDGSNFTLKIRSTKLEDSAMYFCASIRDTGRIEKLFFGSGTQLSVL.